The source of this T cell receptor beta chain is a study of blood T cell repertoires in COVID-19. As originally analysed: The authors estimated nucleated cell counts from reference gene primer amplification. Data came from immunoSEQ multiplex PCR; TCRdb stores just in-frame clones and leaves some out. The V and J calls and clone size are taken from that table; D and trimming were inferred from the DNA. The data show roughly 250,000 clones, with around nine tenths seen just once and about 1.5% held by the top ten. The CDR3 spans 19 residues. CDR1 is MDHEN and CDR2 is SYDVKM in the germline V gene. V was cut by 7 bases and J by 2 bases, with 28 bases left in between.

Sequencing was performed on PBMCs or T cells enriched from blood (not recorded which). This chain links TRBV28 with TRBJ2-3, with D possibly matching TRBD1 (7 bases). This clonotype was sampled from a woman aged 45-65 years who had recovered from COVID-19. For the CDR3, the DNA is TGTGCCAGCACCCGATCGTGGGGCCAGGGCAGGGGGGCCACAGATACGCAGTATTTT. This translates into CASTRSWGQGRGATDTQYF.